Detailed here is one T cell receptor (beta chain). The ends were cut back, 10 bases at V and 10 bases at J, with 23 bases in the middle. This CDR3 contains 14 residues. Germline CDR1 is ENHRY and CDR2 is SYGVKD. The data are from a study of blood T cell repertoires in COVID-19. Overall study context: T cells, B-cell-depleted T cells, or PBMCs supplied cDNA or gDNA.

Sequencing was performed with immunoSEQ multiplex PCR; in TCRdb, only in-frame clones are kept and a portion is missing. The repertoire holds about 180,000 clones, with 80% to 90% as singletons. The chain uses TRBV10-3 and TRBJ2-1; D possibly corresponds to TRBD2 (7 bases). The material sequenced was peripheral blood. This clonotype originated in a man between 18 and 29 years old who had recovered from COVID-19. The CDR3 is CATQQRDQRGEQFF. The CDR3, as DNA: TGTGCCACCCAGCAGCGGGACCAAAGGGGGGAGCAGTTCTTC.